Sequencing of this TCR beta chain was carried out in a study of T cells in Graves' hyperthyroidism and ophthalmopathy. This CDR3 contains 14 residues. Per germline, CDR1 LNHNV and CDR2 YYDKDF (reference sequence). Trimming shortened V by 3 bases and J by 4 bases, and 9 bases separated the two germline ends. This clonotype was counted only a few times. Amplified TCR beta CDR3 regions came from RNA transcripts. Initially, a first-round RT-PCR of the TCR CDR3 employed the HTBI primer set. TCRdb independently ran MiXCR on the multiplex PCR reads; one entry per CDR3 protein. This table holds roughly 350,000 distinct CDR3 sequences, around 15% found once.

The TCR was taken from a woman in her 40s with Graves' ophthalmopathy. Sequencing was done on a sample of blood. The chain uses TRBV15 and TRBJ2-2, with D uncertain. The CDR3 spells CATSSYLFTGELFF. Here the CDR3 DNA reads TGTGCCACCAGCAGTTACTTGTTCACCGGGGAGCTGTTTTTT. Drawing the rest from reference TRBV15 and TRBJ2-2, the complete variable domain is DAMVIQNPRYQVTQFGKPVTLSCSQTLNHNVMYWYQQKSSQAPKLLFHYYDKDFNNEADTPDNFQSRRPNTSFCFLDIRSPGLGDTAMYLCATSSYLFTGELFFGEGSRLTVL.